These T cell receptor beta chains were read from a single sample in a study of T cell clusters in autoimmune cytopenias. TCRdb reprocessed the multiplex PCR reads and keeps a single row for each CDR3 protein, giving no DNA. Here the sample table reports more than 12,000 distinct CDR3 sequences. Source material: peripheral blood. The receptors derive from a human donor with an autoimmune cytopenia or autoimmune hepatitis (not recorded which). Each CDR3 is given with its conserved first and last residue. Some rows have no size entry. The others give once, few or many, or a class for an expanded clone.

TRBJ2-1,medium-sized,TRBV6-5,CASSPVGRYNEQFF
TRBJ2-1,-,TRBV19,CASTRLAGGGEQFF
TRBJ1-6,-,TRBV20-1,CSGGSGNSPLHF
TRBJ2-1,-,TRBV7-4,CASSLGLVGNEQFF
TRBJ2-1,-,TRBV6-5,CASTTGKLGYNEQFF
TRBJ1-2,-,TRBV18,CASSDGPYGYTF
TRBJ1-2,-,TRBV20-1,CSARDLQGDYTF
TRBJ2-2,-,TRBV19,CASSITSGRAAGELFF
TRBJ2-5,medium-sized,TRBV19,CASSMRREGVETQYF
TRBJ1-4,-,TRBV5-4,CASSLQGADEKLFF
TRBJ1-6,-,TRBV5-6,CASSLGRGNSPLHF
TRBJ1-5,medium-sized,TRBV15,CATSRQGDQPQHF
TRBJ2-2,-,TRBV30,CAWSVLRTGELFF
TRBJ2-2,-,TRBV19,CASNNQGNTGELFF
TRBJ2-2,-,TRBV19,CASTPRDSNTGELFF
TRBJ2-1,-,TRBV5-4,CASSSPGGPSYNEQFF
TRBJ1-2,medium-sized,TRBV29-1,CSVEDLRKVYGYTF